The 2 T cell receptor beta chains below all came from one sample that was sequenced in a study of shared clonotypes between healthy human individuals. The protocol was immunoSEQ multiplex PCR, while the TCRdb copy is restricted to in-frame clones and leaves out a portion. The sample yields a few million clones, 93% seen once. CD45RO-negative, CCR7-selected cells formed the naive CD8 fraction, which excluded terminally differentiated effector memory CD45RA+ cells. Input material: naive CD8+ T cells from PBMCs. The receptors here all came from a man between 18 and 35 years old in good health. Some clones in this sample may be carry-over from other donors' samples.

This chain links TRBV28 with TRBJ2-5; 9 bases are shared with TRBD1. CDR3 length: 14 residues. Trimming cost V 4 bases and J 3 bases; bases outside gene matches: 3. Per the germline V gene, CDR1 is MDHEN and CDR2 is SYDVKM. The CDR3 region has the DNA TGTGCCAGCAGTTCCTGGACAGGGGAAGAGACCCAGTACTTC. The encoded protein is CASSSWTGEETQYF.

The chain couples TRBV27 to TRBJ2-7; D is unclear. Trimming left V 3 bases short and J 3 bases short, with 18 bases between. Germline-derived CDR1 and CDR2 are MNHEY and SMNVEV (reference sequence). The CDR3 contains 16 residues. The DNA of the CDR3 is TGTGCCAGCAGTTTTTCGGCCGAACTGAAACACTACGAGCAGTACTTC. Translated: CASSFSAELKHYEQYF.